This TCR beta chain came from a study of T cells in Graves' hyperthyroidism and ophthalmopathy. This CDR3 is built from 14 residues. Trimming left V 1 base short and J 8 bases short, with 9 bases between. Germline CDR1 is SGHTA and CDR2 is FQGNSA. Regions amplified from RNA transcripts were the TCR beta CDR3 regions. Carried out on the TCR CDR3, a first-round RT-PCR used the HTBI primer set. A single record per CDR3 protein comes from TCRdb applying MiXCR to the multiplex PCR reads. This table has around 660,000 distinct CDR3 sequences, less than 45% appearing once. This clonotype was seen at least ten times.

This clonotype was sampled from an adult man with Graves' disease, either hyperthyroidism or ophthalmopathy (not recorded which). The sample was peripheral blood or thyroid tissue (not recorded which). V gene TRBV7-2 combines with J gene TRBJ1-6; D not certain. CDR3 nucleotide sequence: TGTGCCAGCAGCTTAGATCGGGAGTATTCACCCCTCCACTTT. The encoded protein is CASSLDREYSPLHF.